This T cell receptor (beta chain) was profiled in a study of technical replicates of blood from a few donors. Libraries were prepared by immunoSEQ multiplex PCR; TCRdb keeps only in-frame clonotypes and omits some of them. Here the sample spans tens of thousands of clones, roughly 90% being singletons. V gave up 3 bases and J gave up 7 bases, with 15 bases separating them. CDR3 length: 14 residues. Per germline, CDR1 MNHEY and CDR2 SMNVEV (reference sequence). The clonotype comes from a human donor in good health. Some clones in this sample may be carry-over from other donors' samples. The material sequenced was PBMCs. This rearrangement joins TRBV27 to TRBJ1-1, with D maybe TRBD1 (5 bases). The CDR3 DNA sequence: TGTGCCAGCAGTTTCAGGGCAGCTACCCTTGAAGCTTTCTTT. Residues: CASSFRAATLEAFF.